This TCR beta chain comes out of a study of cytomegalovirus exposure and HLA in healthy donors. 13 Jbeta primers and 60 Vbeta primers were used for the PCR. This table comes from immunoSEQ multiplex PCR, and its TCRdb copy is limited to in-frame clones, with some not included. The data show 200,000 or so clones, 80% to 85% seen once. This clone was seen a few times. Germline CDR1 and CDR2: MNHEY and SVGAGI. V lost 7 bases, J lost 9 bases, and 13 bases lay in between. The CDR3 spans 12 residues. The clonotype was recovered from a boy aged 5-17 years in good health and CMV-seronegative. The chain employs TRBV6-5 and TRBJ2-1, with a weak D call TRBD2 (6 bases). Sequencing was performed on PBMCs. The CDR3: CASTTSRGEQFF. For the CDR3, the DNA is TGTGCCAGCACCACTAGCCGGGGTGAGCAGTTCTTC.